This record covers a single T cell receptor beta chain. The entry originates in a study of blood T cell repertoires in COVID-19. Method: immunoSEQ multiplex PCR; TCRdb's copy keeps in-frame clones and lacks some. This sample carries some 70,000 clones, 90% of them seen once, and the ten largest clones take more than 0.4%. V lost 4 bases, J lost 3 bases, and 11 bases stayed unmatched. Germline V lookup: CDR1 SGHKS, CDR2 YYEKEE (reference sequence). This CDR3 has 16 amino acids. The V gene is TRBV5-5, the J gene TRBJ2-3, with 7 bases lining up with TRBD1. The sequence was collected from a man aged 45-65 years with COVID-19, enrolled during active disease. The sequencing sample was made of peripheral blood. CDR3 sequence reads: CASSPHPRQGTDTQYF. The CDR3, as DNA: TGTGCCAGCAGCCCACACCCTCGACAGGGTACAGATACGCAGTATTTT.